Shown below are 14 T cell receptor beta chains from a single sample sequenced in a study of early T cells in non-severe SARS-CoV-2 infection. MiXCR, applied by TCRdb to the 5' RACE reads, yields one record per CDR3 protein. Here the sample spans 95,000 to 120,000 distinct CDR3 sequences, 9.5% to 13% being singletons. The sample taken for sequencing was whole blood. Source of these receptors: an adult who was a healthcare worker with PCR-confirmed SARS-CoV-2 infection or an uninfected control (not recorded which).

This clonotype was counted ten times or more. The chain joins TRBV28 to TRBJ1-2, with TRBD1 as a possible D gene (5 bases). CDR1 MDHEN and CDR2 SYDVKM come from the germline V gene. This CDR3 has 12 residues. V dropped 10 bases and J dropped 7 bases, with 16 bases sitting between them. CDR3 DNA: TGTGCCATCAAAAAGCCCGGGGGTGGCTACACCTTC. Translated: CAIKKPGGGYTF.

Notes on this clonotype: Since a much larger clone is just one base distant, this may be a read error. The gene calls are TRBV6-2 or TRBV6-3 and TRBJ2-2, with TRBD2 matching 10 bases. Germline loops: CDR1 MNHEY, CDR2 SVGEGT. This CDR3 is 16 amino acids long. The CDR3 nucleotides are TGTGCCAGCAGTTACCCCCGACTAGCGGGCGCCGGGGAGCCGTTTTTT. Protein product: CASSYPRLAGAGEPFF.

This clonotype was counted between two and nine times. V is TRBV29-1 and J is TRBJ1-1; 7 bases agree with TRBD1. With V trimmed by 3 bases and J by 4 bases, 8 bases remained unmatched. The germline gives CDR1 SQVTM, CDR2 ANQGSEA. The length of the CDR3 is 14 residues. DNA of the CDR3: TGCAGCGTTGATCCCCAGGGGGTGGGCACTGAAGCTTTCTTT. This sequence encodes CSVDPQGVGTEAFF.

This clonotype came up once. This chain links TRBV12-3 or TRBV12-4 with TRBJ2-1; D unclear. The CDR3 runs to 16 residues. With 3 bases removed from V and 0 bases from J, the gap between germline ends came to 12 bases. CDR3 protein: CASSFREKSSYNEQFF. In nucleotides, the CDR3 is TGTGCCAGCAGTTTTAGAGAAAAGAGCTCCTACAATGAGCAGTTCTTC.

The gene calls are TRBV5-8 and TRBJ2-7; TRBD1 matches at 9 bases. Losses at the gene ends were 1 base for V and 3 bases for J; bases not matched to a gene: 2. Germline-derived CDR1 and CDR2 are SGHTS and YDEGEE. CDR3 length equals 14 residues. The CDR3 is CASSLWDRVYEQYF. The CDR3 DNA reads TGTGCCAGCAGCTTGTGGGACAGGGTCTACGAGCAGTACTTC.

In this sample, this clonotype turned up once. The V call is TRBV6-2 or TRBV6-3, the J call TRBJ2-1, with D tentatively TRBD1 or TRBD2 (5 bases each). The V and J ends lost 2 bases and 2 bases respectively, with 7 bases between them. Per germline, CDR1 MNHEY and CDR2 SVGEGT. There are 14 residues in the CDR3. CDR3 in amino acids: CASSYGGPYNEQFF. The CDR3 nucleotides are TGTGCCAGCAGTTACGGGGGTCCCTACAATGAGCAGTTCTTC.

This clonotype was detected ten times or more. This chain connects TRBV4-2 to TRBJ2-7; 7 nucleotides match TRBD2. This CDR3 spans 15 amino acids. The ends lost 4 bases at V and 2 bases at J; junction bases unmatched: 8. Looked up from germline, CDR1 is LGHNA and CDR2 is YNFKEQ. The CDR3, as DNA: TGTGCCAGCAGCCTCCTCCAGGGAGGGGCCTACGAGCAGTACTTC. It codes for CASSLLQGGAYEQYF.

This clonotype has more than one count but fewer than ten. This sequence joins TRBV14 and TRBJ2-3; D is unclear. Per the germline V gene, CDR1 is SGHDN and CDR2 is FVKESK. Trimming took off 4 bases at V and 6 bases at J, with 5 bases between the two ends. The CDR3 is 11 residues long. CDR3: CASSRYDTQYF. DNA of the CDR3: TGTGCCAGCAGCCGGTACGATACGCAGTATTTT.

This clonotype was seen only a few times. The chain employs TRBV29-1 and TRBJ2-7; D is uncertain. Germline V lookup: CDR1 SQVTM, CDR2 ANQGSEA. V lost 2 bases and J 6 bases, leaving 8 bases between the germline ends. The CDR3 is 11 amino acids. CDR3 sequence reads: CSVERQAEQYF. Here the CDR3 DNA reads TGCAGCGTTGAAAGGCAGGCCGAGCAGTACTTC.

At least ten counts were recorded for this clonotype. V gene TRBV20-1 combines with J gene TRBJ2-7; D is possibly TRBD1 or TRBD2 (6 bases each). Germline-derived CDR1 and CDR2 are DFQATT and SNEGSKA (reference sequence). V lost 6 bases, J lost 6 bases, and 15 bases lay in between. This CDR3 is built from 12 residues. The CDR3 reads CSAVGGGLEQYF. The CDR3 DNA is TGCAGTGCGGTCGGGGGCGGCCTCGAGCAGTACTTC.

This clonotype has only a few counts. The chain is built from TRBV11-2 and TRBJ2-2; TRBD2 agrees at 11 bases. This CDR3 is built from 16 residues. Trimming removed 5 bases from V and 1 base from J; junction bases left unmatched: 3. Germline lookup yields CDR1 SGHAT and CDR2 FQNNGV. CDR3 in DNA: TGTGCCAGCAGCGGGGGACTAGCGGAGAACACCGGGGAGCTGTTTTTT. Its translation: CASSGGLAENTGELFF.

The chain's CDR3 is CASSLEGTDQPQHF. CDR3 nucleotide sequence: TGCGCCAGCAGCTTGGAGGGCACAGATCAGCCCCAGCATTTT. The genes are TRBV5-1 and TRBJ1-5; D gene unclear. V was trimmed by 0 bases and J by 5 bases, leaving 9 bases between them. The CDR3 loop spans 14 amino acids. Germline V gene data show CDR1 as SGHRS and CDR2 as YFSETQ.

This CDR3 reads CASSLLAGRAKAETQYF. In nucleotides, the CDR3 is TGTGCCAGCAGCTTACTTGCCGGGAGGGCCAAGGCAGAGACCCAGTACTTC. The chain uses TRBV7-8 and TRBJ2-5, with 8 bases aligning to TRBD2. Per the germline V gene, CDR1 is SGHVS and CDR2 is FQNEAQ. This CDR3 is built from 17 residues. V shed 2 bases and J 4 bases; nucleotides not matched to a gene: 12.

This clonotype was picked up a small number of times. J is TRBJ1-2 and V is TRBV25-1; unclear D gene. V was pared by 8 bases and J by 7 bases, with 17 bases between. The CDR3 consists of 13 residues. Germline V lookup: CDR1 MGHDK, CDR2 SYGVNS. The CDR3 sequence: CASLSPGRGGYTF. CDR3 bases: TGTGCCAGCCTATCTCCCGGGCGCGGTGGCTACACCTTC.